Below are 5 T cell receptor beta chains sequenced from a single sample in a study of cytomegalovirus exposure and HLA in healthy donors. PCR amplification relied on 60 Vbeta primers (plus 13 Jbeta primers). Measured with immunoSEQ multiplex PCR; TCRdb has only the in-frame clones, and not every one. The sample shows over 110,000 clones, around 82% of them seen only once. The material sequenced was PBMCs. Every receptor here comes from a middle-aged woman in good health and CMV-seropositive.

This clone was detected only once. V usage is TRBV29-1 and J usage is TRBJ1-4; no clear D gene. V gave up 7 bases and J gave up 7 bases, with 19 bases separating them. The CDR3 has 14 residues. From germline, CDR1 is SQVTM and CDR2 ANQGSEA. CDR3 amino acids: CSALAASRGEKLFF. CDR3 nucleotides: TGCAGCGCCCTAGCCGCCTCGCGGGGTGAAAAACTGTTTTTT.

This chain uses TRBV28 with TRBJ1-1; 7 bases are shared with TRBD1. The ends lost 5 bases at V and 4 bases at J; junction bases unmatched: 10. Germline V gene lookup returns CDR1 MDHEN and CDR2 SYDVKM. There are 15 residues in the CDR3. The CDR3: CASSPGAGGGTEAFF. DNA for the CDR3: TGTGCCAGCAGTCCAGGGGCAGGGGGAGGCACTGAAGCTTTCTTT.

The genes are TRBV10-2 and TRBJ2-7, with TRBD1 matching over 8 bases. V was pared by 8 bases and J by 2 bases, with 8 bases of the junction left unmatched. Germline loops: CDR1 WSHSY, CDR2 SAAADI. The CDR3 loop spans 14 amino acids. CDR3 nucleotides: TGCGCCAGCGGAAGGGGACAGGCTACCTACGAGCAGTACTTC. It yields the protein CASGRGQATYEQYF.

V usage is TRBV11-1 and J usage is TRBJ2-7, with 8 bases identical to TRBD1. V was clipped by 1 base and J by 4 bases; unmatched bases: 6. CDR1 is SGHAT and CDR2 is FQDESV in the germline V gene (reference sequence). The CDR3 is made up of 15 amino acids. The CDR3, as DNA: TGTGCCAGCAGCTTAGGTTCAGGGGGCTTTTACGAGCAGTACTTC. It yields the protein CASSLGSGGFYEQYF.

The V call is TRBV7-6, the J call TRBJ2-3; D may be TRBD2 (5 bases). Germline values: CDR1 SGHVS, CDR2 FNYEAQ. V was clipped by 3 bases and J by 0 bases, with 7 bases between them. CDR3 length: 14 residues. The chain's CDR3 is CASSFGISTDTQYF. The CDR3 bases are TGTGCCAGCAGCTTCGGGATTAGCACAGATACGCAGTATTTT.